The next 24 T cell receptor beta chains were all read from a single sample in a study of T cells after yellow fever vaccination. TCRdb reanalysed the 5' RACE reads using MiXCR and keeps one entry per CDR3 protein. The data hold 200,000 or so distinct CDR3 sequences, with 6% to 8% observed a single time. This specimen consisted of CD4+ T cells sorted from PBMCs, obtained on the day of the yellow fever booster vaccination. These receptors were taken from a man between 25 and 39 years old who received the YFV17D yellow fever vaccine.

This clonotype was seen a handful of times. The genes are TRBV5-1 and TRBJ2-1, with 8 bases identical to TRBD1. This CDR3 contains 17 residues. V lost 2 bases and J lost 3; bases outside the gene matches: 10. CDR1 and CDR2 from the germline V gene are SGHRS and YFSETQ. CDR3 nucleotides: TGCGCCAGCAGCTTAGATCTGTCCGGGACAGGCTACAATGAGCAGTTCTTC. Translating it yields CASSLDLSGTGYNEQFF.

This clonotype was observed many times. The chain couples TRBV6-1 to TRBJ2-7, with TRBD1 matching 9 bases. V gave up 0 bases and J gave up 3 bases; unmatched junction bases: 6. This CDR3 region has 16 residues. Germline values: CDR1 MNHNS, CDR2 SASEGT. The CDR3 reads CASSEASPGQGYEQYF. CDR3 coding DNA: TGTGCCAGCAGTGAAGCGTCGCCGGGACAGGGCTACGAGCAGTACTTC.

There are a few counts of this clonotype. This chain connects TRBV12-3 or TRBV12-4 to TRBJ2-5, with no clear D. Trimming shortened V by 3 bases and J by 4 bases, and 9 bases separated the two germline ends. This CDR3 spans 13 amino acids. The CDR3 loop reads CASSFYGTETQYF. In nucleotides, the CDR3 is TGTGCCAGCAGTTTCTACGGAACAGAGACCCAGTACTTC.

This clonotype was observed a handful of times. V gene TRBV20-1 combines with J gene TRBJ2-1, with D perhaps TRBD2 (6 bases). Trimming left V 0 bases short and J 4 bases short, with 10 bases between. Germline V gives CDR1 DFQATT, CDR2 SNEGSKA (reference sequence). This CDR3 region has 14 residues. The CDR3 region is CSARDGRGYNEQFF. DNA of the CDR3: TGCAGTGCTAGAGATGGGCGGGGTTACAATGAGCAGTTCTTC.

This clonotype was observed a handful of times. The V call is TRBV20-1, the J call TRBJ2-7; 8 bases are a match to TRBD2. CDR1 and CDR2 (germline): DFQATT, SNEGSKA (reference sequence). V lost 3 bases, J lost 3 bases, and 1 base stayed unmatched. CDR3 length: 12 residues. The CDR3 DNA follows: TGCAGTGCTAGCGGGAGGGTCTACGAGCAGTACTTC. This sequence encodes CSASGRVYEQYF.

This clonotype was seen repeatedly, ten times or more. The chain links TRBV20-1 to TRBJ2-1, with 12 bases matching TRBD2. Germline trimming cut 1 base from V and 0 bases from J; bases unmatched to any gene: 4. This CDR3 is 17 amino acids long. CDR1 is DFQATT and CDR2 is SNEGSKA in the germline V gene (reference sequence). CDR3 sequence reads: CSARVLAGGASYNEQFF. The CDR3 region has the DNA TGCAGTGCTAGAGTTCTAGCGGGAGGGGCCTCCTACAATGAGCAGTTCTTC.

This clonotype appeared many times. In nucleotides, the CDR3 is TGTGCCAGTAGTGGAACAGGGGTGAGGGAGACCCAGTACTTC. Translation: CASSGTGVRETQYF. The chain links TRBV19 to TRBJ2-5; TRBD1 aligns across 7 bases. This CDR3 has 14 residues. Trimming took 5 bases from V and 5 from J; bases not matched to a gene: 8. The germline gives CDR1 LNHDA, CDR2 SQIVND (reference sequence).

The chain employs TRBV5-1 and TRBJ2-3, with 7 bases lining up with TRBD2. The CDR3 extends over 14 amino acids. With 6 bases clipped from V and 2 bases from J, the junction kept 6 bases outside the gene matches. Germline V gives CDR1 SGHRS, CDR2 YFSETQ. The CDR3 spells CASKAGAPTDTQYF. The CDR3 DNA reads TGCGCCAGCAAGGCGGGAGCCCCCACAGATACGCAGTATTTT.

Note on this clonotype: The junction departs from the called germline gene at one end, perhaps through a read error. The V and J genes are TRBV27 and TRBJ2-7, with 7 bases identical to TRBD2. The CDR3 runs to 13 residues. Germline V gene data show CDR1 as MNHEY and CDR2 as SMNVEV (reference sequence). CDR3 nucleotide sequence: TGTGCCAGCAGTTCTACTCCGGGGGGAGGCACAACATTC. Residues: CASSSTPGGGTTF.

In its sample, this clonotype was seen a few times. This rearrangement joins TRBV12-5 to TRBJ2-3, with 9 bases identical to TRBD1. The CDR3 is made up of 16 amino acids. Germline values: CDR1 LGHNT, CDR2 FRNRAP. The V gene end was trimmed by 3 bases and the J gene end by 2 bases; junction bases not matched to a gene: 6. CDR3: CASGFGGQGSTDTQYF. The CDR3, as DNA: TGTGCTAGTGGTTTTGGGGGACAGGGTTCCACAGATACGCAGTATTTT.

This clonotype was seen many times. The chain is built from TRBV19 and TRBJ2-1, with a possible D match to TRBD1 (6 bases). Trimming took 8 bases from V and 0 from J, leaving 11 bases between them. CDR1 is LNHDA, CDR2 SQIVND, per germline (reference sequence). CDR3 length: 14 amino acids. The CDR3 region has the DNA TGTGCCAGTTCCGGACAGAGCTCCTACAATGAGCAGTTCTTC. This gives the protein CASSGQSSYNEQFF.

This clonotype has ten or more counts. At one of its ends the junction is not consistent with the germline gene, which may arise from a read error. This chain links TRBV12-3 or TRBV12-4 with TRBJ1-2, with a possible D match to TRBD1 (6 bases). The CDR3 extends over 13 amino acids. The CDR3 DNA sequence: TGCGCCAGCAGCTTAGGGGGAGACTATGGCTACACCTTC. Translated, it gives CASSLGGDYGYTF.

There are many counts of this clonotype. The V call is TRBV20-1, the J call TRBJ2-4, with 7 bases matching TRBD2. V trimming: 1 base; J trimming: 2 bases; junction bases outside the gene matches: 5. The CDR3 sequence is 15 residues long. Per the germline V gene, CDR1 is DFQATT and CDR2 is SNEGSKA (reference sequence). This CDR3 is CSARVGGGTKNIQYF. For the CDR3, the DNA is TGCAGTGCTAGAGTCGGGGGAGGGACCAAAAACATTCAGTACTTC.

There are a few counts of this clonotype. This CDR3 reads CASTEWTTPGDTQYF. CDR3 sequence (DNA): TGTGCCAGCACCGAATGGACTACCCCGGGAGATACGCAGTATTTT. The chain has TRBV7-2 and TRBJ2-3; a weak D match, TRBD2 (6 bases). The CDR3 sequence is 15 residues long. Germline V gene lookup returns CDR1 SGHTA and CDR2 FQGNSA. V was shortened by 7 bases and J by 5 bases, with 19 bases between the two germline ends.

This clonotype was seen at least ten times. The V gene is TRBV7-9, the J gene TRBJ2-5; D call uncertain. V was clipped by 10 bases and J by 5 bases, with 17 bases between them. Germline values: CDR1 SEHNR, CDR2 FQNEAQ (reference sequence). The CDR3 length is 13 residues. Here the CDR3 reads CAIIPAGGETQYF. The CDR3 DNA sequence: TGTGCCATTATTCCCGCCGGCGGCGAGACCCAGTACTTC.

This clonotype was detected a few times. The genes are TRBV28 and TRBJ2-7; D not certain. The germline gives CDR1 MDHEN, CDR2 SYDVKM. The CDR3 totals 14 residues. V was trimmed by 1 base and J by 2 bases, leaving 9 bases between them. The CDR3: CASSLFSATYEQYF. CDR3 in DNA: TGTGCCAGCAGTTTATTTTCAGCCACCTACGAGCAGTACTTC.

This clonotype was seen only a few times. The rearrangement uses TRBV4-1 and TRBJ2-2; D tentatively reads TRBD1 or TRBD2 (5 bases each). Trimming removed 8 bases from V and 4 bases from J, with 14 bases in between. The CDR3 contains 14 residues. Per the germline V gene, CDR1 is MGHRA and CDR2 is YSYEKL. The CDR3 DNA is TGCGCCAGCCAGGGACCTACTTTCACCGGGGAGCTGTTTTTT. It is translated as CASQGPTFTGELFF.

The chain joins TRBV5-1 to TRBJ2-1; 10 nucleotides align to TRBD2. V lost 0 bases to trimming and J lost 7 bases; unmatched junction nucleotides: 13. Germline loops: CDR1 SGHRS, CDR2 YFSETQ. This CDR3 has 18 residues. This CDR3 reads CASSLAPSGSSQRNEQFF. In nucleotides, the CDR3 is TGCGCCAGCAGCTTGGCACCTAGCGGGAGTTCGCAAAGGAATGAGCAGTTCTTC.

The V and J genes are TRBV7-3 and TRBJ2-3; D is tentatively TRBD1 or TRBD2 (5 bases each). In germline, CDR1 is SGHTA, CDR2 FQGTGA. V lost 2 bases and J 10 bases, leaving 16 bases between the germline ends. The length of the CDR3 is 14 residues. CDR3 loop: CASSLGPGTQAQYF. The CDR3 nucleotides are TGTGCCAGCAGCTTAGGGCCTGGGACGCAGGCGCAGTATTTT. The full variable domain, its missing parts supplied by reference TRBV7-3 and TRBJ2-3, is GAGVSQTPSNKVTEKGKYVELRCDPISGHTALYWYRQSLGQGPEFLIYFQGTGAADDSGLPNDRFFAVRPEGSVSTLKIQRTERGDSAVYLCASSLGPGTQAQYFGPGTRLTVL.

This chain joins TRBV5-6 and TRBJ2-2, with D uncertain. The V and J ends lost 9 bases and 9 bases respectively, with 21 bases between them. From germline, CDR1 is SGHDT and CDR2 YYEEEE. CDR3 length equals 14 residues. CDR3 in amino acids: CAMSSWTLTWELFF. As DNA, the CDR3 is TGTGCCATGAGCTCCTGGACCCTAACCTGGGAGCTGTTTTTT. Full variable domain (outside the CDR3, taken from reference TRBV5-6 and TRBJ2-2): DAGVTQSPTHLIKTRGQQVTLRCSPKSGHDTVSWYQQALGQGPQFIFQYYEEEERQRGNFPDRFSGHQFPNYSSELNVNALLLGDSALYLCAMSSWTLTWELFFGEGSRLTVL.

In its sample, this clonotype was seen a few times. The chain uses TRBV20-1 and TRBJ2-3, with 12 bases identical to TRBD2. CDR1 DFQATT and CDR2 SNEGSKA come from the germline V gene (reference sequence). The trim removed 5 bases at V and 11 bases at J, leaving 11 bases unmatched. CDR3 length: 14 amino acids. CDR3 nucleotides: TGCAGTGCTCACCCCGGACTAGCGGGGTGGAAGCAGTATTTT. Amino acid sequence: CSAHPGLAGWKQYF.

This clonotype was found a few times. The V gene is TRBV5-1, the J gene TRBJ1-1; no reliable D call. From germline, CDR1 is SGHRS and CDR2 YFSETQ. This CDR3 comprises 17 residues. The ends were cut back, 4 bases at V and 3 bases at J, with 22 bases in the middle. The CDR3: CASSPPAGRDWHTEAFF. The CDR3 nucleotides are TGCGCCAGCAGCCCGCCAGCCGGGAGGGATTGGCACACTGAAGCTTTCTTT.

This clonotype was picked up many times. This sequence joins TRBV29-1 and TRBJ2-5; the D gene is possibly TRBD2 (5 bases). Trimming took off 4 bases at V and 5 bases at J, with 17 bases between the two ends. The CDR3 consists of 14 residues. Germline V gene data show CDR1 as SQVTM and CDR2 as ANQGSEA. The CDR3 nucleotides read TGCAGCGTTGTCTTGGGAGTATGGCAGGAGACCCAGTACTTC. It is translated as CSVVLGVWQETQYF.

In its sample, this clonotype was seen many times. CDR3: CATSDRVSRGPQHF. The CDR3 DNA reads as TGTGCCACCAGTGACAGGGTCTCTCGTGGGCCCCAGCATTTT. This sequence joins TRBV24-1 and TRBJ1-5; D might be TRBD1 (5 bases). Trimming took off 4 bases at V and 9 bases at J, with 15 bases between the two ends. This CDR3 has 14 residues. Germline V gene sequence: CDR1 KGHDR, CDR2 SFDVKD.